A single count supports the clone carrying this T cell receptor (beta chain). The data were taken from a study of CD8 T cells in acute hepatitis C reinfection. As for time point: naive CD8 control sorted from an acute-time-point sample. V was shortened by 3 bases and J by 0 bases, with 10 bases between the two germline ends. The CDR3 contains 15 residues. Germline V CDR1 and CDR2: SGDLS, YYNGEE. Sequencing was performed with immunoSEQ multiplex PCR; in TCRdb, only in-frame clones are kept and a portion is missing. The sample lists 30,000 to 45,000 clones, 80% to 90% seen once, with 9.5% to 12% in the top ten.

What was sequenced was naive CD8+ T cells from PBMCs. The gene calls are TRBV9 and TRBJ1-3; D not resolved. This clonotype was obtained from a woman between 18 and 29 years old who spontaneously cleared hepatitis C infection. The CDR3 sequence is CASSESSGSGNTIYF. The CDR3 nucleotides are TGTGCCAGCAGCGAGTCGTCAGGCTCTGGAAACACCATATATTTT.